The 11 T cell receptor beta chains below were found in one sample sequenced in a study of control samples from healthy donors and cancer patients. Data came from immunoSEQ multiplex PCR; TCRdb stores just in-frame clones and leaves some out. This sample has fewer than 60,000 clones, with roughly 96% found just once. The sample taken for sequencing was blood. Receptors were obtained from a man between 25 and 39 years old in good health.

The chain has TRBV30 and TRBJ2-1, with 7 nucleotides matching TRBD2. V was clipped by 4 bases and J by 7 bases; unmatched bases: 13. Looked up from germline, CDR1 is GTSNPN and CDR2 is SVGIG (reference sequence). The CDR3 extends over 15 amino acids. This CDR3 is CAWNDGAGAGNEQFF. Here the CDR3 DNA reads TGTGCCTGGAACGACGGGGCGGGAGCAGGAAATGAGCAGTTCTTC.

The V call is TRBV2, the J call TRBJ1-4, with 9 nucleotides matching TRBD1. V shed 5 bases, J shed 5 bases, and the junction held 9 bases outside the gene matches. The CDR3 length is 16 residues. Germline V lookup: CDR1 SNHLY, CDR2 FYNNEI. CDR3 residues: CASSQPPGTGNEKLFF. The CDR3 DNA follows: TGTGCCAGCAGTCAGCCCCCGGGGACAGGGAATGAAAAACTGTTTTTT.

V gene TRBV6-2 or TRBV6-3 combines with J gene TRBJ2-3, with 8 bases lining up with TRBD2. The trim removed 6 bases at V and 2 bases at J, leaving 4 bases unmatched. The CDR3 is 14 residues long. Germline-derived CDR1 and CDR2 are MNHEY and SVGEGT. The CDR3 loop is CASSPGLATDTQYF. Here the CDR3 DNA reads TGTGCCAGCAGCCCCGGACTAGCCACAGATACGCAGTATTTT.

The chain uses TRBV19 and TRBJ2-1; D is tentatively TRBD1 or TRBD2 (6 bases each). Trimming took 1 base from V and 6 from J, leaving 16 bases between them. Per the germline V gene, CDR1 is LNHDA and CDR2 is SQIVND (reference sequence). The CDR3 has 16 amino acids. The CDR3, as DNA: TGTGCCAGTAGTATAGGTTGGGGGGCTGAAGTCAATGAGCAGTTCTTC. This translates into CASSIGWGAEVNEQFF.

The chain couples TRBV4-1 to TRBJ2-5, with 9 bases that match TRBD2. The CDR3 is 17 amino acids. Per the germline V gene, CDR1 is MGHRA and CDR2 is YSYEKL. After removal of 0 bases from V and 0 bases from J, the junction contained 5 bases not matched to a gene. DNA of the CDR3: TGCGCCAGCAGCCAAGATCTACTAGCGGGTAACCAAGAGACCCAGTACTTC. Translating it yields CASSQDLLAGNQETQYF.

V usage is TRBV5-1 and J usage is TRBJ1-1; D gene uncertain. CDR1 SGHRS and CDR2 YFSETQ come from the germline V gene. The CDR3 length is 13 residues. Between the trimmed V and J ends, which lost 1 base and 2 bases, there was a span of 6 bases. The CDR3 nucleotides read TGCGCCAGCAGCTTGAGAGAAAACACTGAAGCTTTCTTT. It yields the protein CASSLRENTEAFF.

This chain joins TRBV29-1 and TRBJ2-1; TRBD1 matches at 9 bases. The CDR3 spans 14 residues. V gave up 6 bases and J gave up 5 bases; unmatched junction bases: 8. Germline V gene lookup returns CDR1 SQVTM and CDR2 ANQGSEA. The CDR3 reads CSVDRDRADNEQFF. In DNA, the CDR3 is TGCAGCGTAGACCGGGACAGGGCCGACAATGAGCAGTTCTTC.

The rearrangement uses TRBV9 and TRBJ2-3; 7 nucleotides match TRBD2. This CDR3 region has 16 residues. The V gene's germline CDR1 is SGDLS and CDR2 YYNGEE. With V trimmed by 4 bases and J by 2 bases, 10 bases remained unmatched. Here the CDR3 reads CASSPRLAALTDTQYF. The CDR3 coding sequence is TGTGCCAGCAGCCCTAGACTAGCCGCCCTCACAGATACGCAGTATTTT.

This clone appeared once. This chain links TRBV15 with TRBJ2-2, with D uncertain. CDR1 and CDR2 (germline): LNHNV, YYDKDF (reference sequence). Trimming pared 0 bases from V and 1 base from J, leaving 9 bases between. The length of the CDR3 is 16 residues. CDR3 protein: CATSRDRNMNTGELFF. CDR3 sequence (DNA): TGTGCCACCAGCAGAGATCGCAACATGAACACCGGGGAGCTGTTTTTT.

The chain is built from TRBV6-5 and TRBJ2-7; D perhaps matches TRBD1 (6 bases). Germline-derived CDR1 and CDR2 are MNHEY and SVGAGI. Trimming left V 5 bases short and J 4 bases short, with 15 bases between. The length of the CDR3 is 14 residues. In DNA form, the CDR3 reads TGTGCCAGCAGTCGGACAGACCTGGGGTACGAGCAGTACTTC. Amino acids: CASSRTDLGYEQYF.

The CDR3, as DNA: TGTGCCAGCAGCTTAAGGGGGCCCCCCGCCTACGAGCAGTACTTC. It codes for CASSLRGPPAYEQYF. The chain recombines TRBV7-8 with TRBJ2-7; 7 bases match TRBD1. This CDR3 contains 15 residues. Germline CDR1 SGHVS, CDR2 FQNEAQ. Unmatched junction bases numbered 6, after V lost 2 bases and J lost 2 bases.